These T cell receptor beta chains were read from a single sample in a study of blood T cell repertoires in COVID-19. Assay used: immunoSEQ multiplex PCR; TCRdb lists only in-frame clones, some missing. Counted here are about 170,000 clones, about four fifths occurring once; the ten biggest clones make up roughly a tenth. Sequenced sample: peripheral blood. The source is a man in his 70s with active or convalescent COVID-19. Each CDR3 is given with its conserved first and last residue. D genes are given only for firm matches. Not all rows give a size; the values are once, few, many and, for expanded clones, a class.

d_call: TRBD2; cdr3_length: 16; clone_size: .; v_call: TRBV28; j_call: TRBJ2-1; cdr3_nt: TGTGCCAGCAGACCCCCGGGACTAGCGGGAAGGAATGAGCAGTTCTTC; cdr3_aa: CASRPPGLAGRNEQFF
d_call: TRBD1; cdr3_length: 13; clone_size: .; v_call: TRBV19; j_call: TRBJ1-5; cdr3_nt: TGTGCCAGTAAGGGACAGGGGGATCAGCCCCAGCATTTT; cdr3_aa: CASKGQGDQPQHF
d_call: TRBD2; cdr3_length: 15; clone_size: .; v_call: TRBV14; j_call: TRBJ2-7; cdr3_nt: TGTGCCTCGAGACCGGGGGGGAAGAACTCCTACGAGCAGTACTTC; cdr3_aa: CASRPGGKNSYEQYF
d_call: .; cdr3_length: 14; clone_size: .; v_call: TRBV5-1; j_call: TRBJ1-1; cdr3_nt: TGCGCCAGCAGCTTGGTTCGATCCGGTACTGAAGCTTTCTTT; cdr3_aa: CASSLVRSGTEAFF
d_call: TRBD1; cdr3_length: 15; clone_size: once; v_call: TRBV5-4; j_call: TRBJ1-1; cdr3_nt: TGTGCCAGCAGCTTACCAGGGGGAATGAACACTGAAGCTTTCTTT; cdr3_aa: CASSLPGGMNTEAFF
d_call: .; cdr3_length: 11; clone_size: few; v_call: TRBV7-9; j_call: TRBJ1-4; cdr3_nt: TGTGCCAGCAGCTTCGATGAAAAACTGTTTTTT; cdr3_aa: CASSFDEKLFF
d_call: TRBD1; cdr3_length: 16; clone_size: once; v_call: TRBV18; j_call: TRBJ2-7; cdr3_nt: TGTGCCAGCTCACCCAGACAGGGTGATACCTCCTACGAGCAGTACTTC; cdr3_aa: CASSPRQGDTSYEQYF
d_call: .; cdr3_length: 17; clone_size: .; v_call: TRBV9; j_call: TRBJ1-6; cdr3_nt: TGTGCCAGCAGCGACCCCACGGGTGGCGGCCTGGATTCACCCCTCCACTTT; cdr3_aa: CASSDPTGGGLDSPLHF
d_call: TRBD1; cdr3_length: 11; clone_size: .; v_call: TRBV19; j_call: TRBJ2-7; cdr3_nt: TGTGCCAGTAGTGACAGGGGTAGGGAGTACTTC; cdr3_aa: CASSDRGREYF
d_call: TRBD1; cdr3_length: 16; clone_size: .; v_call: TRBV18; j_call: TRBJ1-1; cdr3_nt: TGTGCCAGCTCACCATACACGAGACAGGGGGCGTCTGAAGCTTTCTTT; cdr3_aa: CASSPYTRQGASEAFF
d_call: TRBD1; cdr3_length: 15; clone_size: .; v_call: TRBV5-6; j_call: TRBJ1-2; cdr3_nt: TGTGCCAGCAGCCGAGGGGGGCAGGGGGCGTATGGCTACACCTTC; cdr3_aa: CASSRGGQGAYGYTF
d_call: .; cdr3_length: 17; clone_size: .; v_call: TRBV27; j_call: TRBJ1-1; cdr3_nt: TGTGCCAGCAGTTCATATCCCGGCACAGGAATGAACACTGAAGCTTTCTTT; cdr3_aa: CASSSYPGTGMNTEAFF
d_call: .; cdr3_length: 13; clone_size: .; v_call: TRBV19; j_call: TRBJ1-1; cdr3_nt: TGTGCCAGTAGCCCCAGGGCGAACACTGAAGCTTTCTTT; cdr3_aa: CASSPRANTEAFF
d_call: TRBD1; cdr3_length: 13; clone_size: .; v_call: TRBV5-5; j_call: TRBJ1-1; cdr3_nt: TGTGCCAGCAGCTCGAGGGGGCGGAATGAAGCTTTCTTT; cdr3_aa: CASSSRGRNEAFF
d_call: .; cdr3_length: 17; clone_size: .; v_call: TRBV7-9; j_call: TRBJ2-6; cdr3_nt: TGTGCCAGCAGCTCTAGTAGGAGGGGAGCTGGGGCCAACGTCCTGACTTTC; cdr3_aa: CASSSSRRGAGANVLTF
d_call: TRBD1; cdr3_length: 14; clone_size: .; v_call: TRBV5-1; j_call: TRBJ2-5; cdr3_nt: TGCGCCAGCAGCTCATGGACAGGGGAAGAGACCCAGTACTTC; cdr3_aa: CASSSWTGEETQYF
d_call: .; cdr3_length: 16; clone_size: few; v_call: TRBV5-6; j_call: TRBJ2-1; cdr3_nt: TGTGCCAGCAGCTTCCCTTTAAGGGCGGGCTACAATGAGCAGTTCTTC; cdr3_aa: CASSFPLRAGYNEQFF
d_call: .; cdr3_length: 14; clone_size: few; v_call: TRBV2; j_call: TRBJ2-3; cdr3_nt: TGTGCCAGCAGCCCACAGGGCAGCACAGATACGCAGTATTTT; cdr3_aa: CASSPQGSTDTQYF
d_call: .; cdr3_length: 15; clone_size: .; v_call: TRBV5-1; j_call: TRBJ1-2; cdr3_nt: TGCGCCAGCAGCTCTGGTGAGACGCTCCAGCGAGGCTACACCTTC; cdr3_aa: CASSSGETLQRGYTF
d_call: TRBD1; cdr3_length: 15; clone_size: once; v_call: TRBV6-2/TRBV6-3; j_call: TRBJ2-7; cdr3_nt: TGTGCCAGCAGTTGGACAGGTTCTATATTTTACGAGCAGTACTTC; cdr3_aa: CASSWTGSIFYEQYF
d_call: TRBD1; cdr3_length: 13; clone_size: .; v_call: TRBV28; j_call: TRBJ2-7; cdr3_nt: TGTGCCAGCAGCCGTGACAGGGTAGGTGAGCAGTACTTC; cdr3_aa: CASSRDRVGEQYF
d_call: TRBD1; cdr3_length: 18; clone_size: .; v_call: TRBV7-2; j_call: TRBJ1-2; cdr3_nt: TGTGCCAGCAGCTTAGCGCGGGGGGGACAGGGGGCGCGGAATGGCTACACCTTC; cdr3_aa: CASSLARGGQGARNGYTF
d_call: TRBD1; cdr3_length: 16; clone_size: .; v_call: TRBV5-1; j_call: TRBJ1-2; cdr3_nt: TGCGCCAGCAGCTTGGCGGGACAGGGGCTAGGGAATGGCTACACCTTC; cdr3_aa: CASSLAGQGLGNGYTF
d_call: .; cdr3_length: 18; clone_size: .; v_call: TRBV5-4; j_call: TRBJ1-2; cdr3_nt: TGTGCCAGCAGCTTGGTTAACTTCGGCGGGGGCTGGAACTATGGCTACACCTTC; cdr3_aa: CASSLVNFGGGWNYGYTF
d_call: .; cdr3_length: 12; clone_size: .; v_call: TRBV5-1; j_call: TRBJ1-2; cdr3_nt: TGCGCCAGCAGCTGGGGCCCCGATGGCTACACCTTC; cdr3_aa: CASSWGPDGYTF
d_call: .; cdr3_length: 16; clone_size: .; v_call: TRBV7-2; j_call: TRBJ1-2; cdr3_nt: TGTGCCAGCAGCTTAGTCCTAGTTCAGGGAAAGTATGGCTACACCTTC; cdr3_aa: CASSLVLVQGKYGYTF
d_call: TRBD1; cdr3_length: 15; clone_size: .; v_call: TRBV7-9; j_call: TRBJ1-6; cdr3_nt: TGTGCCAGCAGCTTAGGGGACAGGGAAGGGTCACCCCTCCACTTT; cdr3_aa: CASSLGDREGSPLHF
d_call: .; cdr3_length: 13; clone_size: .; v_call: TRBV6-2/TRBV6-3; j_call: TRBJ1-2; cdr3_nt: TGTGCCAGCAGTTACTCAGAACAGGGAGACTACACCTTC; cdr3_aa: CASSYSEQGDYTF
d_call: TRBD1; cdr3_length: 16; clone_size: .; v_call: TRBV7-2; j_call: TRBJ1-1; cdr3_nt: TGTGCCAGCAGCCCGCCGGGACAGGCCCTGAACACTGAAGCTTTCTTT; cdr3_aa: CASSPPGQALNTEAFF
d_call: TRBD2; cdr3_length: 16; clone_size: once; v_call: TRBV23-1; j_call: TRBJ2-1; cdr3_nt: TGCGCCAGCTCCCGCCTACTAGCGGGAGAATGTAATGAGCAGTTCTTC; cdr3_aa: CASSRLLAGECNEQFF
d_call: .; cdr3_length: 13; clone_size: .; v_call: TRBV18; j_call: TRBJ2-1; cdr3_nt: TGTGCCAGCTCACCACGGAGGGAGGATGAGCAGTTCTTC; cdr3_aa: CASSPRREDEQFF
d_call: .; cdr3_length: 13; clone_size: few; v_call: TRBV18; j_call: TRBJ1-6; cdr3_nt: TGTGCCAGCTCGTCGGACATTTACTCACCCCTCCACTTT; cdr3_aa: CASSSDIYSPLHF
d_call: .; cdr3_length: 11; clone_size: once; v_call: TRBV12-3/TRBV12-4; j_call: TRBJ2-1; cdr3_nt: TGTGCCAGCAGTTCATACAATGAGCAGTTCTTC; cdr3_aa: CASSSYNEQFF
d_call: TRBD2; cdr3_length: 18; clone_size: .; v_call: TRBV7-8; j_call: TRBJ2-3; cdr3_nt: TGTGCCAGCAGCCCGCGGACTAGCGGGAGCTCTAGCACAGATACGCAGTATTTT; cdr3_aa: CASSPRTSGSSSTDTQYF
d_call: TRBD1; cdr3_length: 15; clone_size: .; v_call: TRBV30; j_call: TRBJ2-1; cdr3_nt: TGTGCCTGGAGTGGAGGGACAGGGCCTTACAATGAGCAGTTCTTC; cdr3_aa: CAWSGGTGPYNEQFF
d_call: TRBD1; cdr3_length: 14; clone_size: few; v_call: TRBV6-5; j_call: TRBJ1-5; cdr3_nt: TGTGCCAGCAGTAGACAGGGGGGTAATCAGCCCCAGCATTTT; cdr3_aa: CASSRQGGNQPQHF
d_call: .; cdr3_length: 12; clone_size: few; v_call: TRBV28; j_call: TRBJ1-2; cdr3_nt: TGTGCCAGCAGTTTAGAAGCAGGTCGGAAGGCCTTC; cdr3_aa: CASSLEAGRKAF
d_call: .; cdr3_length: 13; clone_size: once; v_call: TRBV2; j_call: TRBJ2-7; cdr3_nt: TGTGCCAGCAGTGGAAGACAGAGCTGGGAGCAGTACTTC; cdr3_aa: CASSGRQSWEQYF
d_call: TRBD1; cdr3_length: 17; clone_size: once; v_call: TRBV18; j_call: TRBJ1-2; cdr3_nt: TGTGCCAGCTCACGCGACAGGGACCGTACCTTTAACTATGGCTACACCTTC; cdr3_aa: CASSRDRDRTFNYGYTF
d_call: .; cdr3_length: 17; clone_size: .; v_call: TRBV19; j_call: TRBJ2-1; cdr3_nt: TGTGCCAGTAGTATAGACTACTATGAGCGGGCCCACAATGAGCAGTTCTTC; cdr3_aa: CASSIDYYERAHNEQFF
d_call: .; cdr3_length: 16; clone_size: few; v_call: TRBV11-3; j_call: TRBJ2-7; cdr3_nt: TGTGCCAGCAGCCAGGGTGCGGCGGCCTCTCGGGACGAGCAGTACTTC; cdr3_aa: CASSQGAAASRDEQYF
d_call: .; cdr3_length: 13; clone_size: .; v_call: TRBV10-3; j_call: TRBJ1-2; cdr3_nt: TGTGCCATCAGTGAGTCGGGCGACTATGGCTACACCTTC; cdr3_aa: CAISESGDYGYTF
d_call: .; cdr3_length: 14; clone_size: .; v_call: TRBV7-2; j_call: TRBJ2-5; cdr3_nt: TGTGCCAGCAGCTTGAGAGGGATCCAAGAGACCCAGTACTTC; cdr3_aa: CASSLRGIQETQYF
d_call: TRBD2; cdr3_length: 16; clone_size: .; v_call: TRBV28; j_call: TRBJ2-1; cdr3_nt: TGTGCCAGCAGCTATACTAGCGGGGGGGTTCCAGTTGGGCAGTTCTTC; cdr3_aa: CASSYTSGGVPVGQFF
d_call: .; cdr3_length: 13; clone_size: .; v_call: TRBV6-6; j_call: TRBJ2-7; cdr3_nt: TGTGCCAGCAGTTATTACAGATCCTACGAGCAGTACTTC; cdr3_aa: CASSYYRSYEQYF
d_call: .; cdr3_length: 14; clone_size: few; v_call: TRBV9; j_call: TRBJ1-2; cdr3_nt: TGTGCCAGCAGCGTCCTGGAGCGTAGCTATGGCTACACCTTC; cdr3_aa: CASSVLERSYGYTF
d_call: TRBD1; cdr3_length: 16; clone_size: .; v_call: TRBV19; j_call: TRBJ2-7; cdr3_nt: TGTGCCAGTACCCCCGGGACAGGGGAAAGTTCCTACGAGCAGTACTTC; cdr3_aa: CASTPGTGESSYEQYF
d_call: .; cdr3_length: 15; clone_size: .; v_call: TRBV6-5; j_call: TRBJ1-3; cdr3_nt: TGTGCCAGCAGTTCAGGGTCGTTCGGCGGAAACACCATATATTTT; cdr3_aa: CASSSGSFGGNTIYF
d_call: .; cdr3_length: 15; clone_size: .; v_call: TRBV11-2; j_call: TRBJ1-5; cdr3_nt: TGTGCCAGCACCCATTCAGGGGCAGTTGAGCAGCCCCAGCATTTT; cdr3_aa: CASTHSGAVEQPQHF